The clone carrying this TCR beta chain has ten or more counts. The data are from a study of read filtering for tumor transcriptome and immune sequencing. Study-level background: R-ISS stage counts were under 10 for I, around 17 for II, 7 for III.

This library used approximately 0.4 ug RNA and molecular barcoded adaptors spanning alpha/delta and beta/gamma chains. TCRdb itself ran the reads through MiXCR, one entry per CDR3 protein. The sample lists 35,000 to 40,000 distinct CDR3 sequences, approximately 13% occurring once. This CDR3 has 15 amino acids. With 6 bases removed from V and 3 bases from J, the gap between germline ends came to 18 bases. Germline V CDR1 and CDR2: MDHEN, SYDVKM. This chain joins TRBV28 and TRBJ2-7; D possibly matches TRBD1 or TRBD2 (5 bases each). The sequenced sample was a population of CD138-negative cells sorted from bone marrow. The sequence derives from a donor at least 40 years old with multiple myeloma. Written as DNA, the CDR3 is TGTGCCAGCAGGCCGTCCAACCGGGACCTCTACGAGCAGTACTTC. Residues: CASRPSNRDLYEQYF.